The subject of this entry is one TCR beta chain. Its antigen is undetermined. This may come from a read error, since a much larger clone is one base off. The germline CDR1 and CDR2 sequences are SGHAT and FQDESV (reference sequence). The ends were cut back, 2 bases at V and 7 bases at J, with 11 bases in the middle. The CDR3 totals 13 residues. This entry comes from a study of read filtering for tumor transcriptome and immune sequencing. Overall study: Revised staging placed eight or nine patients in R-ISS I, 15 to 20 in II, 6 or 7 in III. General study results and limits: This fraction held mixed bone marrow immune cells after CD138-negative sorting.

From 300 to 450 ng of RNA, a library with molecular barcoded alpha/delta and beta/gamma adaptors was made. TCRdb itself ran the reads through MiXCR, one entry per CDR3 protein. The data contain tens of thousands of distinct CDR3 sequences, roughly a fifth of them singletons. The chain employs TRBV11-1 and TRBJ1-1; D unresolved. Sequencing was carried out using a population of CD138-negative cells sorted from bone marrow. The TCR comes from a donor at least 40 years old with multiple myeloma. The CDR3 sequence: CASSLLTDIEAFF. CDR3 coding DNA: TGTGCCAGCAGCTTATTGACCGACATTGAAGCTTTCTTT.